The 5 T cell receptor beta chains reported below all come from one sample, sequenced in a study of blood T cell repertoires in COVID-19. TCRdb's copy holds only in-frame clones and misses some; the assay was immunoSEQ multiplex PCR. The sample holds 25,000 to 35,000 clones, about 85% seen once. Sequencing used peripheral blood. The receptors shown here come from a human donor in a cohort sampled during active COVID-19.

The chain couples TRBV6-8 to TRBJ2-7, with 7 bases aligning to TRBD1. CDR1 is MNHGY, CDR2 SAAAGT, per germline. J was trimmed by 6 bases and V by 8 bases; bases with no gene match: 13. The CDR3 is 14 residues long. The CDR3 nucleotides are TGTGCCAGCCGCCTGGTAGGGGGCGTTTTCGAGCAGTACTTC. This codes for CASRLVGGVFEQYF.

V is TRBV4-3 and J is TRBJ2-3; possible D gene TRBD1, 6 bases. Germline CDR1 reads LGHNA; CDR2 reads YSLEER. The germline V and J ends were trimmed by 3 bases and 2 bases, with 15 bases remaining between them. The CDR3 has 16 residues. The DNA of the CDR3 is TGCGCCAGCAGCCAGGTTAGGGGACACATCACAGATACGCAGTATTTT. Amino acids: CASSQVRGHITDTQYF.

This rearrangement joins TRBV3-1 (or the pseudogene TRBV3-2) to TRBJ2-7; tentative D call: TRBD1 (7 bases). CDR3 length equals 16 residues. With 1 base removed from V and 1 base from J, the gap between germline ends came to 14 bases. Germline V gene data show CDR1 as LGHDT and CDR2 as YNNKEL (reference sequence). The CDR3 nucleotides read TGTGCCAGCAGCCAAGTTGGAGGGACAGTGTCCTACGAGCAGTACTTC. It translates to CASSQVGGTVSYEQYF.

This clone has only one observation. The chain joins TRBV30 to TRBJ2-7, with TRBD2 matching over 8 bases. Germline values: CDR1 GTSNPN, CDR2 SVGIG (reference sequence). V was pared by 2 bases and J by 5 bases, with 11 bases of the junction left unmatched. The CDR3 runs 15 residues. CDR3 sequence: CAWSTLSGGPNEQYF. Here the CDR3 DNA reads TGTGCCTGGAGTACGTTGTCGGGGGGGCCGAACGAGCAGTACTTC.

Here the CDR3 DNA reads TGTGCCAGCAGCCCCCAGGGGCTAACTCCCTACGAGCAGTACTTC. Its translation: CASSPQGLTPYEQYF. J is TRBJ2-7 and V is TRBV11-2, with D perhaps matching TRBD1 (6 bases). CDR3 length: 15 amino acids. Trimming shortened V by 5 bases and J by 2 bases, and 16 bases separated the two germline ends. In germline, CDR1 is SGHAT, CDR2 FQNNGV.